The count of the clone carrying this T cell receptor (beta chain) is one. In the same sample, other DNA sequences code for this CDR3. Assay used: immunoSEQ multiplex PCR; TCRdb lists only in-frame clones, some missing. The data show 760,000 or so clones, roughly 96% seen once. V lost 3 bases and J lost 0, with 5 bases in between. The V gene's germline CDR1 is SEHNR and CDR2 FQNEAQ (reference sequence). The CDR3 length is 13 residues. This specimen belongs to a study of shared clonotypes between healthy human individuals. Only CD45RO-negative cells positively selected for CCR7 counted as naive CD8 cells, so terminally differentiated effector memory CD45RA+ cells were excluded.

Specimen: naive CD8+ T cells sorted from blood. This chain connects TRBV7-9 to TRBJ1-1; D unresolved. The receptor's source is a man aged 25 to 40 in good health. CDR3: CASSLALNTEAFF. The CDR3 coding sequence is TGTGCCAGCAGCTTGGCGCTGAACACTGAAGCTTTCTTT.